Reported below is one T cell receptor beta chain. Its antigen is not yet known. The sample holds no much larger clone one base away, and base qualities are not on file. The trim is 0 bases for V and 8 bases for J, with a gap of 7 bases between the germline ends. The CDR3 spans 12 residues, from the cysteine through the phenylalanine. The CDR3 DNA has 36 bases and is translated from base 1. In the germline V gene, CDR1 corresponds to MNHEY and CDR2 to SVGAGI. This entry belongs to a study of STAT3 mutations in large granular lymphocyte leukemia (dated by TCRdb to 2018 to 2020). Study-level background: In roughly half of the longitudinally sequenced T-LGLL patients, canonical activating STAT3 mutations were detected. From an initial cohort of approximately 200 LGL patients, around 17 representative T-LGLL cases were chosen for longitudinal sequencing of TCRbeta and STAT3. Two patients with natural killer LGL leukemia were also sequenced longitudinally as controls within the study. More than half of T-LGLL patients received one or more immunosuppressive therapy regimens, with hematologic response in 40% of those treated. Patients with T-cell large granular lymphocyte leukemia underwent serial deep sequencing of TCRbeta CDR3 and STAT3 to reconstruct clonal hierarchy and dynamics. For each patient, sequencing was performed at an average of around 4.2 time points, with a range of 2 to 8 samplings. Beyond this particular receptor, the publication reports: TCR clonotype switching after therapy was observed in 6 of 18 patients, and all newly emerging clones were found to be STAT3 wild type. Variable intervals between samplings and differing treatment regimens complicated linking therapy response to changes in TCR clonal burden. In several patients, dominant TCR clone burden exceeded STAT3 mutant burden, suggesting STAT3 mutation arose secondarily within a pre-expanded clone. Because no samples were available when a clone first appeared, clonal expansion was inferred from samplings taken at other points. Because codominant clonotypes persisted in some patients, a small but highly pathogenic clone may have been missed. At least one immunodominant TCRbeta clonotype was present in every T-LGLL patient, and multiple immunodominant subclonotypes appeared in about half of the T-LGLL patients.

An Illumina MiSeq was used to sequence the TCRbeta libraries, yielding an average of approximately 40,000 productive templates per sample. The immunoSEQ assay, which uses multiplex PCR amplification, was used to generate TCRbeta CDR3 libraries. The paper's processing steps were these. Repertoire diversity was computed as previously defined, with values near 0 indicating extremely monoclonal samples. What TCRdb holds here is the immuneACCESS table cut down to in-frame rearrangements. Part of the clones is not present; checked against another copy, under half of the missing clones reflect an unresolved V gene, and the others are unexplained. The V and J calls and clone size were taken over from that table, and D and trimming were inferred from the DNA. The sample yields about 42,000 clones; about three quarters were counted once. Around 0.44% of the sample comes from the top ten. DNA was extracted from blood mononuclear cells, and the same DNA was used for both TCR and STAT3 sequencing.

The V gene is TRBV6-5 and the J gene is TRBJ1-2; there is no confident call for the D gene. The TCR was taken from a human donor with T large granular lymphocyte leukemia. Some clones in this sample may be carry-over from other donors' samples. Sequencing was done on a sample of PBMCs. CDR3 loop: CASSYSGWGYTF. The base sequence is TGTGCCAGCAGTTACTCTGGGTGGGGCTACACCTTC.